The 30 T cell receptor beta chains presented below share a single source sample, sequenced in a study of T cells in Graves' hyperthyroidism and ophthalmopathy. RNA transcripts provided the source from which TCR beta CDR3 regions were amplified. Carried out on the TCR CDR3, a first-round RT-PCR used the HTBI primer set. TCRdb re-called the multiplex PCR reads with MiXCR, one entry per CDR3 protein. The table lists roughly 660,000 distinct CDR3 sequences, around 16% of them singletons. Sequenced material: blood. The receptors originated from a man aged 50-60 years with Graves' hyperthyroidism.

In this sample, this clonotype turned up many times. The J gene is TRBJ2-7, the V gene TRBV7-8, with 8 bases lining up with TRBD1. Germline assignment: CDR1 SGHVS and CDR2 FQNEAQ. This CDR3 comprises 15 residues. The V and J ends lost 5 bases and 5 bases, in that order; junction bases with no gene match: 11. CDR3 in amino acids: CASSPGTGKSNEQYF. As DNA, the CDR3 is TGTGCCAGCAGCCCTGGGACAGGAAAATCGAACGAGCAGTACTTC.

There are a few counts of this clonotype. The V call is TRBV6-1, the J call TRBJ2-3, with D unclear. The V gene's germline CDR1 is MNHNS and CDR2 SASEGT. CDR3 length: 13 residues. The germline V and J ends were trimmed by 3 bases and 1 base, with 5 bases remaining between them. The CDR3 nucleotides read TGTGCCAGCAGTGAGGTGGGCACAGATACGCAGTATTTT. Translated, it gives CASSEVGTDTQYF.

This clonotype appeared once. The chain couples TRBV7-9 to TRBJ2-1; the D is unclear. Germline values: CDR1 SEHNR, CDR2 FQNEAQ (reference sequence). With 4 bases removed from V and 7 bases from J, the gap between germline ends came to 14 bases. The CDR3 runs 14 residues. CDR3 sequence (DNA): TGTGCCAGCAGCTGGAGCGCCTTGCGTAATGAGCAGTTCTTC. Protein product: CASSWSALRNEQFF.

This clonotype was detected a few times. The chain uses TRBV30 and TRBJ1-1; D gene uncertain. Germline CDR1 is GTSNPN and CDR2 is SVGIG (reference sequence). The CDR3 sequence is 10 residues long. Trimming pared 2 bases from V and 7 bases from J, leaving 5 bases between. In DNA, the CDR3 is TGTGCCTGGAGTAAGGTTGAAGCTTTCTTT. Translation: CAWSKVEAFF. The complete variable domain, with remaining parts taken from reference TRBV30 and TRBJ1-1, reads SQTIHQWPATLVQPVGSPLSLECTVEGTSNPNLYWYRQAAGRGLQLLFYSVGIGQISSEVPQNLSASRPQDRQFILSSKKLLLSDSGFYLCAWSKVEAFFGQGTRLTVV.

This clonotype was recorded a few times. The chain has TRBV20-1 and TRBJ1-5; D remains unclear. The V and J ends lost 0 bases and 0 bases respectively, with 18 bases between them. This CDR3 has 18 residues. Per germline, CDR1 DFQATT and CDR2 SNEGSKA (reference sequence). Written as DNA, the CDR3 is TGCAGTGCTAGAGAGGTGGTCCCAGGACGTTATAGCAATCAGCCCCAGCATTTT. Protein sequence: CSAREVVPGRYSNQPQHF.

This clonotype was detected many times. The chain is built from TRBV12-3 or TRBV12-4 and TRBJ2-1; weak D call: TRBD2 (5 bases). This CDR3 comprises 15 residues. Trimming removed 3 bases from V and 4 bases from J, with 13 bases in between. DNA of the CDR3: TGTGCCAGCAGTTTCATTGCGGGCAATTACAATGAGCAGTTCTTC. Its protein is CASSFIAGNYNEQFF.

This clonotype came up many times. The chain recombines TRBV2 with TRBJ2-3, with a possible D match to TRBD2 (6 bases). There are 14 residues in the CDR3. Germline CDR1 is SNHLY and CDR2 is FYNNEI. Trimming stripped 1 base from V and 4 bases from J, with 9 bases between. The CDR3 region is CASSEGSGADTQYF. For the CDR3, the DNA is TGTGCCAGCAGTGAAGGATCGGGAGCAGATACGCAGTATTTT.

The CDR3 region is CASSEGARGANEKLFF. The DNA of the CDR3 is TGTGCCAGCAGTGAAGGCGCCAGGGGGGCTAATGAAAAACTGTTTTTT. V usage is TRBV6-1 and J usage is TRBJ1-4, with 7 nucleotides matching TRBD1. The V gene end was trimmed by 1 base and the J gene end by 3 bases; junction bases not matched to a gene: 5. CDR3 length: 16 amino acids. Germline lookup yields CDR1 MNHNS and CDR2 SASEGT.

The chain combines TRBV11-1 with TRBJ2-1; 9 nucleotides line up with TRBD2. The V and J ends lost 2 bases and 5 bases, in that order; junction bases with no gene match: 10. The length of the CDR3 is 17 residues. Germline values: CDR1 SGHAT, CDR2 FQDESV (reference sequence). CDR3 amino acids: CASSLRPSGTSDNEQFF. The CDR3 bases are TGTGCCAGCAGCTTAAGGCCTAGCGGGACTTCTGACAATGAGCAGTTCTTC.

This clonotype came up many times. The chain couples TRBV11-2 to TRBJ2-3; 9 positions match TRBD2. Losses at the gene ends were 1 base for V and 0 bases for J; bases not matched to a gene: 14. Germline CDR1 reads SGHAT; CDR2 reads FQNNGV. The CDR3 extends over 20 amino acids. CDR3 sequence (DNA): TGTGCCAGCAGCTTAGTAGGTCGCGGACTAGCGAAACCGAGCACAGATACGCAGTATTTT. Residues: CASSLVGRGLAKPSTDTQYF.

This clonotype was recorded at least ten times. The CDR3 sequence is CSASAGPRSTEAFF. CDR3 DNA: TGCAGTGCTAGCGCCGGGCCCAGATCCACTGAAGCTTTCTTT. This rearrangement joins TRBV20-1 to TRBJ1-1; D is undetermined. Germline CDR1 is DFQATT and CDR2 is SNEGSKA (reference sequence). The CDR3 is 14 amino acids. Trimming took off 3 bases at V and 4 bases at J, with 15 bases between the two ends.

A few counts support this clonotype. The CDR3 is CASSGIQEDRGRLKVNYGYTF. The CDR3 bases are TGTGCCAGCAGTGGGATACAGGAAGACAGGGGAAGGCTGAAGGTTAACTATGGCTACACCTTC. This chain connects TRBV12-3 or TRBV12-4 to TRBJ1-2, with 8 bases matching TRBD1. The CDR3 extends over 21 amino acids. Trimming at V came to 5 bases and at J to 1 base, leaving 24 bases not matched to a gene.

This clonotype was recorded many times. The CDR3 DNA sequence: TGTGCCAGCAGTTTATGGGCCCAGTCTATGAACAATGAGCAGTTCTTC. Amino acids: CASSLWAQSMNNEQFF. The V call is TRBV28, the J call TRBJ2-1; D ambiguous. Between the trimmed V and J ends, which lost 0 bases and 5 bases, there was a span of 14 bases. The CDR3 consists of 16 residues. Germline V gene lookup returns CDR1 MDHEN and CDR2 SYDVKM.

This sequence joins TRBV5-1 and TRBJ1-1, with D perhaps matching TRBD1 (6 bases). Trimming took off 0 bases at V and 2 bases at J, with 23 bases between the two ends. Germline V CDR1 and CDR2: SGHRS, YFSETQ. The CDR3 covers 19 residues. The CDR3, as DNA: TGCGCCAGCAGCTTGGCCATTTCACAGGGAATTATCCTAAACACTGAAGCTTTCTTT. The encoded protein is CASSLAISQGIILNTEAFF.

The chain carries TRBV11-2 and TRBJ2-1, with 9 nucleotides matching TRBD1. Germline assignment: CDR1 SGHAT and CDR2 FQNNGV. This CDR3 has 15 amino acids. The J segment lost 8 bases and the V segment lost 4 bases, leaving 9 bases of the junction unmatched. CDR3 coding DNA: TGTGCCAGCAGCTCCGGGACAGGGTTAATTGATGAGCAGTTCTTC. It codes for CASSSGTGLIDEQFF.

The chain combines TRBV28 with TRBJ2-2; no clear D gene. CDR1 and CDR2 from the germline V gene are MDHEN and SYDVKM. Trimming took 3 bases from V and 4 from J, leaving 12 bases between them. The CDR3 loop spans 15 amino acids. CDR3 nucleotides: TGTGCCAGCAGTTTGTCGCCGAAGTCCACCGGGGAGCTGTTTTTT. It encodes CASSLSPKSTGELFF.

This clonotype showed up just a few times. A much larger clone is a single base away; this may be a read error. This rearrangement joins TRBV27 to TRBJ2-2; no firm D call. The CDR3 has 10 amino acids. CDR1 and CDR2 (germline): MNHEY, SMNVEV (reference sequence). The V end lost 11 bases, the J end lost 6 bases, and 7 bases lay between the germline ends. CDR3 loop: CARGAGELFF. In DNA form, the CDR3 reads TGTGCCCGCGGCGCCGGGGAGCTGTTTTTT.

Remarks on this clonotype: This may arise from a read error, as a much more abundant clone is one base away. The genes are TRBV6-2 or TRBV6-3 and TRBJ2-7; the D is unclear. The germline CDR1 and CDR2 sequences are MNHEY and SVGEGT. The CDR3 totals 16 residues. The CDR3 here is CAGSYSKDAVRYEQYF. The DNA for the CDR3 is TGTGCCGGCAGTTACTCAAAAGACGCGGTTCGGTACGAGCAGTACTTC.

This clonotype was seen a handful of times. The V call is TRBV30, the J call TRBJ1-1; 10 positions agree with TRBD1. The junction had 10 bases not matched to a gene; V was cut back by 4 bases and J by 2 bases. Germline V gene lookup returns CDR1 GTSNPN and CDR2 SVGIG (reference sequence). This CDR3 region has 16 residues. CDR3 in DNA: TGTGCCTGGATCTCCCGGGACAGGGGACTTAACACTGAAGCTTTCTTT. This encodes CAWISRDRGLNTEAFF.

The chain joins TRBV28 to TRBJ2-1, with TRBD2 identical over 15 bases. Germline V gene sequence: CDR1 MDHEN, CDR2 SYDVKM. V was pared by 4 bases and J by 10 bases, with 5 bases of the junction left unmatched. The CDR3 runs 15 residues. CDR3 protein: CASSYGLAGGLEQFF. In DNA, the CDR3 is TGTGCCAGCAGTTACGGACTAGCGGGAGGGCTGGAGCAGTTCTTC.

This clonotype was recorded at least ten times. The rearrangement links TRBV12-5 to TRBJ2-1; D is possibly TRBD1 (6 bases). This CDR3 is built from 20 residues. Trimming stripped 7 bases from V and 2 bases from J, with 30 bases between. Per the germline V gene, CDR1 is LGHNT and CDR2 is FRNRAP. CDR3 loop: CASAPSQGPPYALTYNEQFF. The CDR3 bases are TGTGCTAGTGCTCCTTCGCAGGGGCCGCCTTATGCCCTTACCTACAATGAGCAGTTCTTC.

This clonotype was detected only a few times. V and J are TRBV5-1 and TRBJ2-7; TRBD2 is a possible D gene (5 bases). This CDR3 is 15 amino acids long. Looked up from germline, CDR1 is SGHRS and CDR2 is YFSETQ. Trimming stripped 8 bases from V and 0 bases from J, with 18 bases between. CDR3 sequence: CASKPRAESSYEQYF. Written as DNA, the CDR3 is TGCGCCAGTAAACCGCGGGCGGAAAGCTCCTACGAGCAGTACTTC.

This clonotype showed up just once. The J gene is TRBJ1-5, the V gene TRBV19; D may be TRBD1 (5 bases). CDR1 is LNHDA and CDR2 is SQIVND in the germline V gene (reference sequence). Trimming pared 4 bases from V and 4 bases from J, leaving 14 bases between. This CDR3 spans 15 amino acids. CDR3 bases: TGTGCCAGTAGTAACCGGGACCCTCGAAATCAGCCCCAGCATTTT. Translated: CASSNRDPRNQPQHF.

This clonotype came up many times. The J gene is TRBJ2-3, the V gene TRBV28; possible D gene TRBD2, 5 bases. V lost 2 bases and J 2 bases, leaving 8 bases between the germline ends. The CDR3 extends over 14 amino acids. Germline V CDR1 and CDR2: MDHEN, SYDVKM. The CDR3 sequence is CASSLAGLTDTQYF. The DNA of the CDR3 is TGTGCCAGCAGTTTAGCGGGTCTCACAGATACGCAGTATTTT.

V is TRBV28 and J is TRBJ1-6; D might be TRBD1 (5 bases). The CDR3 sequence is 15 residues long. Germline V CDR1 and CDR2: MDHEN, SYDVKM. Trimming removed 0 bases from V and 6 bases from J, with 9 bases in between. CDR3 bases: TGTGCCAGCAGTTTATGGGGAGGGGCTAATTCACCCCTCCACTTT. It is translated as CASSLWGGANSPLHF.

The chain couples TRBV20-1 to TRBJ2-7; D is uncertain. Trimming left V 3 bases short and J 4 bases short, with 13 bases between. The CDR3 contains 13 residues. Germline V gene lookup returns CDR1 DFQATT and CDR2 SNEGSKA (reference sequence). Written as DNA, the CDR3 is TGCAGTGCTAGTTCGACTCAGTCATACGAGCAGTACTTC. Residues: CSASSTQSYEQYF.

In its sample, this clonotype was seen many times. The chain links TRBV5-1 to TRBJ2-3, with 9 positions matching TRBD2. This CDR3 region has 17 residues. The ends lost 3 bases at V and 2 bases at J; junction bases unmatched: 10. The V gene's germline CDR1 is SGHRS and CDR2 YFSETQ. The CDR3 DNA is TGCGCCAGCAGCTCCATCGGGGCGGGAGGGAACACAGATACGCAGTATTTT. Residues: CASSSIGAGGNTDTQYF.

Concerning this clonotype itself: A read error may be the cause here, since a much bigger clone is one base away. The CDR3 is CASGESRRSYEQYF. In DNA form, the CDR3 reads TGTGCCAGCGGTGAATCCAGACGCTCCTACGAGCAGTACTTC. The V gene is TRBV2, the J gene TRBJ2-7; no reliable D call. Germline CDR1 SNHLY, CDR2 FYNNEI. The length of the CDR3 is 14 residues.

Details on this clonotype: This clone may be a read error of a much larger clone one base away. V is TRBV28 and J is TRBJ2-5; a possible D gene is TRBD2 (5 bases). V was trimmed by 1 base and J by 7 bases, leaving 16 bases between them. This CDR3 has 15 residues. The germline V gene has CDR1 MDHEN and CDR2 SYDVKM. CDR3 DNA: TGTGCCAGCAGTTTATCGTCCGCGGGTTTTAGGACCCAGTACTTC. As protein: CASSLSSAGFRTQYF.

This clonotype was observed a handful of times. The chain has TRBV19 and TRBJ1-2; 7 bases map to TRBD1. This CDR3 comprises 13 residues. The germline CDR1 and CDR2 sequences are LNHDA and SQIVND (reference sequence). V was clipped by 6 bases and J by 4 bases; unmatched bases: 5. The CDR3 DNA reads TGTGCCAGTAGCCTCAGGGGGAGCTATGGCTACACCTTC. Protein sequence: CASSLRGSYGYTF. Complete variable domain (other parts from reference TRBV19 and TRBJ1-2): DGGITQSPKYLFRKEGQNVTLSCEQNLNHDAMYWYRQDPGQGLRLIYYSQIVNDFQKGDIAEGYSVSREKKESFPLTVTSAQKNPTAFYLCASSLRGSYGYTFGSGTRLTVV.